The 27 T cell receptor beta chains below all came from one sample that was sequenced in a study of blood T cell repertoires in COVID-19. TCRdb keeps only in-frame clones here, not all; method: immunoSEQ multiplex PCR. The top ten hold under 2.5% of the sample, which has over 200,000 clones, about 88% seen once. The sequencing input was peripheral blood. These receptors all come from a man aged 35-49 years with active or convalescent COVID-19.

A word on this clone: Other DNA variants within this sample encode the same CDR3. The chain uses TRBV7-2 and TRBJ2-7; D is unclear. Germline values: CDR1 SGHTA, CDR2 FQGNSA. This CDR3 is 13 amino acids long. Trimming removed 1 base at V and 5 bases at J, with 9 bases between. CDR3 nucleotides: TGTGCCAGCAGCTTAGGCCCCCGGGACGAGCAGTACTTC. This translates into CASSLGPRDEQYF.

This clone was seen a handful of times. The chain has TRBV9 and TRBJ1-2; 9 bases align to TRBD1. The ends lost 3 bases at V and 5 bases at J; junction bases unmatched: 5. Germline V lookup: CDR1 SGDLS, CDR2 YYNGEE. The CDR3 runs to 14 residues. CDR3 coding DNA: TGTGCCAGCAGCGCCGGACAGGGGTGGTATGGCTACACCTTC. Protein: CASSAGQGWYGYTF. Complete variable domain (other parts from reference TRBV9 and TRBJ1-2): DSGVTQTPKHLITATGQRVTLRCSPRSGDLSVYWYQQSLDQGLQFLIQYYNGEERAKGNILERFSAQQFPDLHSELNLSSLELGDSALYFCASSAGQGWYGYTFGSGTRLTVV.

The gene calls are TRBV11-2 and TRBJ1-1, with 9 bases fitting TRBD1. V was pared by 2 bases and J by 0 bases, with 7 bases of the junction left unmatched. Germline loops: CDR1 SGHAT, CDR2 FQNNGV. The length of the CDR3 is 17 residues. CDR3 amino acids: CASSLKGQGLMNTEAFF. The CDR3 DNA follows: TGTGCCAGCAGCTTAAAGGGACAGGGCCTCATGAACACTGAAGCTTTCTTT.

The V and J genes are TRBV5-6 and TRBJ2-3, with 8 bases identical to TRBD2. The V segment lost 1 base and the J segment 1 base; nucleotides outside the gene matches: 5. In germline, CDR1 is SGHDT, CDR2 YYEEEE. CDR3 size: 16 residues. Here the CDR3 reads CASSLILAAGTDTQYF. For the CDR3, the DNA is TGTGCCAGCAGCTTGATACTAGCGGCTGGCACAGATACGCAGTATTTT.

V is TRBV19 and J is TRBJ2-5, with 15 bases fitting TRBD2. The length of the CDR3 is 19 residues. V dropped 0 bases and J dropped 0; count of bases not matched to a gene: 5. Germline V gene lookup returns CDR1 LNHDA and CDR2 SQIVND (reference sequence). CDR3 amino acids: CASSIDRGLAGGHQETQYF. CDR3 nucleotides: TGTGCCAGTAGTATAGATCGGGGACTAGCGGGAGGTCACCAAGAGACCCAGTACTTC. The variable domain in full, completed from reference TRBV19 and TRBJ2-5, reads DGGITQSPKYLFRKEGQNVTLSCEQNLNHDAMYWYRQDPGQGLRLIYYSQIVNDFQKGDIAEGYSVSREKKESFPLTVTSAQKNPTAFYLCASSIDRGLAGGHQETQYFGPGTRLLVL.

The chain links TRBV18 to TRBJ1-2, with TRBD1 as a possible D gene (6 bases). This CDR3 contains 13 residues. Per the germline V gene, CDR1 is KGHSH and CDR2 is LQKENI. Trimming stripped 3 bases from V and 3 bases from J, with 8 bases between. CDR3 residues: CASSPAGDYGYTF. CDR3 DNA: TGTGCCAGCTCACCGGCAGGGGACTATGGCTACACCTTC.

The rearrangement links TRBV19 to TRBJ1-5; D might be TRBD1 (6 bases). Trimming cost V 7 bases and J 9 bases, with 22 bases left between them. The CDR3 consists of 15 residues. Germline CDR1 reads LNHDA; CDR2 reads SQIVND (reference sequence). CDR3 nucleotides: TGTGCCAGTACCTTGGGCGTGGACAGTACTCTGCCCCAGCATTTT. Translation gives CASTLGVDSTLPQHF.

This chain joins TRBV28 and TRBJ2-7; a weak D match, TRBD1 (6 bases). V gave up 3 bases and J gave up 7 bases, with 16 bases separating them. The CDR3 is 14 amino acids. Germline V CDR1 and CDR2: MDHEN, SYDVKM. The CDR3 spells CASSFGQSLQEQYF. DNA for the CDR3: TGTGCCAGCAGTTTCGGACAGTCCCTACAAGAGCAGTACTTC.

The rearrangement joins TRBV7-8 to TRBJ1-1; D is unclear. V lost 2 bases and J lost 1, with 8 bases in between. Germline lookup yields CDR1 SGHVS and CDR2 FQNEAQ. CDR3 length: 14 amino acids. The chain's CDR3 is CASSLYGQNTEAFF. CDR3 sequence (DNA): TGTGCCAGCAGCTTATACGGTCAGAACACTGAAGCTTTCTTT.

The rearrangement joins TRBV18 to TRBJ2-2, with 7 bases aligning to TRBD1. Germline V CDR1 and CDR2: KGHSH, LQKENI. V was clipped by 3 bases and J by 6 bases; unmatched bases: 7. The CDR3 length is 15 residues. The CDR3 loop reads CASSPGQALAGELFF. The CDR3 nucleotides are TGTGCCAGCTCACCTGGACAGGCCCTGGCCGGGGAGCTGTTTTTT.

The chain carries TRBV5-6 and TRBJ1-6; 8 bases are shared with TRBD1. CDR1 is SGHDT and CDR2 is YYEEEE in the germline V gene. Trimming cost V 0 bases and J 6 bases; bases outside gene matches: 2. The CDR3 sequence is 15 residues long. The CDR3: CASSLAGQVNSPLHF. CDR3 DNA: TGTGCCAGCAGCTTGGCGGGACAGGTTAATTCACCCCTCCACTTT.

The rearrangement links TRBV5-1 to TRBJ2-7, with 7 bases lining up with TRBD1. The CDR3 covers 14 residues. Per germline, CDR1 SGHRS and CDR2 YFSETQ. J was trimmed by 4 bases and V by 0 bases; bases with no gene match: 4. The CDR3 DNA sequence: TGCGCCAGCAGCTTGGTAGGGGGCCCTTACGAGCAGTACTTC. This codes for CASSLVGGPYEQYF. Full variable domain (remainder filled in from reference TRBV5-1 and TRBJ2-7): KAGVTQTPRYLIKTRGQQVTLSCSPISGHRSVSWYQQTPGQGLQFLFEYFSETQRNKGNFPGRFSGRQFSNSRSEMNVSTLELGDSALYLCASSLVGGPYEQYFGPGTRLTVT.

As DNA, the CDR3 is TGTGCCAGCAGAGGCGGGACAGTAAACAATCAGCCCCAGCATTTT. It codes for CASRGGTVNNQPQHF. V and J are TRBV6-5 and TRBJ1-5; TRBD1 matches 7 bases. V was clipped by 6 bases and J by 3 bases; unmatched bases: 8. Germline CDR1 and CDR2: MNHEY and SVGAGI. There are 15 residues in the CDR3.

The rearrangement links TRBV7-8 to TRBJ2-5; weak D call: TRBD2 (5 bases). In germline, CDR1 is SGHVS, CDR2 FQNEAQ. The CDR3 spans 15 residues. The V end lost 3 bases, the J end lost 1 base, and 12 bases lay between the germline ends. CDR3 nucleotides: TGTGCCAGCAGCTTCCCGGAGGCGGGCCAAGAGACCCAGTACTTC. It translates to CASSFPEAGQETQYF.

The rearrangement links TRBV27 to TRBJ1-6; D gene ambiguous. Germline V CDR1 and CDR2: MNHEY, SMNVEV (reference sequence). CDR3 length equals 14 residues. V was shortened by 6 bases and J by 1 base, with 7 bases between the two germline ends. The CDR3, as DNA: TGTGCCAGCAGCCTAGCATCCTATAATTCACCCCTCCACTTT. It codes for CASSLASYNSPLHF.

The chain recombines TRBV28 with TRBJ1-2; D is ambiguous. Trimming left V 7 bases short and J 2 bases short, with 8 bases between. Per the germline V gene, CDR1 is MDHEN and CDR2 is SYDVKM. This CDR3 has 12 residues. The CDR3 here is CASNQRNYGYTF. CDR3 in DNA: TGTGCCAGCAACCAGCGGAACTATGGCTACACCTTC.

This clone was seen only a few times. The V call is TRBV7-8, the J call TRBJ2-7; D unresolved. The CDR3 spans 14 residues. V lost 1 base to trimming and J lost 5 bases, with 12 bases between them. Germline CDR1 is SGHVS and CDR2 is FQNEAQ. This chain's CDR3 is CASSLVETSHEQYF. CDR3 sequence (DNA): TGTGCCAGCAGCTTAGTGGAGACTTCTCACGAGCAGTACTTC.

The CDR3 protein is CASSRQGANTGELFF. CDR3 bases: TGTGCCAGCTCACGACAGGGGGCTAACACCGGGGAGCTGTTTTTT. The chain links TRBV18 to TRBJ2-2, with 10 positions matching TRBD1. CDR1 is KGHSH, CDR2 LQKENI, per germline. Trimming at V came to 4 bases and at J to 2 bases, leaving 1 base not matched to a gene. The CDR3 sequence is 15 residues long.

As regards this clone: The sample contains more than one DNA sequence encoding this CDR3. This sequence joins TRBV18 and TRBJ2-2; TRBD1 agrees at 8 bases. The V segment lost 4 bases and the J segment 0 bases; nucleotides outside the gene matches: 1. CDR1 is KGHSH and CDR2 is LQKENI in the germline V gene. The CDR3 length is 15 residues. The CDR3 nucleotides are TGTGCCAGCTCACAGGGACAGGCGAACACCGGGGAGCTGTTTTTT. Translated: CASSQGQANTGELFF. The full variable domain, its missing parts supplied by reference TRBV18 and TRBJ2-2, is NAGVMQNPRHLVRRRGQEARLRCSPMKGHSHVYWYRQLPEEGLKFMVYLQKENIIDESGMPKERFSAEFPKEGPSILRIQQVVRGDSAAYFCASSQGQANTGELFFGEGSRLTVL.

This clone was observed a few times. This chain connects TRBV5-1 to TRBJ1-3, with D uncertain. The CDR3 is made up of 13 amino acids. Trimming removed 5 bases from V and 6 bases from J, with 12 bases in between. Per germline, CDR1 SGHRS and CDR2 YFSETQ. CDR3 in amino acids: CASRILGENTIYF. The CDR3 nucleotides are TGCGCCAGCAGGATCCTAGGTGAAAACACCATATATTTT.

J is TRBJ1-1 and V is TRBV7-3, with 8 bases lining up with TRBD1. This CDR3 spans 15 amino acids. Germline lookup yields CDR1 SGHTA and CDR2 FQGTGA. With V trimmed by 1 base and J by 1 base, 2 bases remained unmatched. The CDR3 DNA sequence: TGTGCCAGCAGCTTAAACGGACAGGGGAACACTGAAGCTTTCTTT. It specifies CASSLNGQGNTEAFF.

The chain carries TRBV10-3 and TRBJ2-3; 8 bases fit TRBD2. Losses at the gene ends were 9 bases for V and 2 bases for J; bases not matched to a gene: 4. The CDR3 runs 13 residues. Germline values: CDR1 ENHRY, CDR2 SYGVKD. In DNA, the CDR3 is TGTGCCATTACTAGCGGTAACACAGATACGCAGTATTTT. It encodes CAITSGNTDTQYF.

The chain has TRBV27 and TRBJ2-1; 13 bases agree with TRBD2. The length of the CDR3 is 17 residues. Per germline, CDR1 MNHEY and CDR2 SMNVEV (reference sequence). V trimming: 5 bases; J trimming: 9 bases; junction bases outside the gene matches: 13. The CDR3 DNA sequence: TGTGCCAGCAGTACGCGGACTAGCGGGAGTGGTTCGGGTGAGCAGTTCTTC. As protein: CASSTRTSGSGSGEQFF.

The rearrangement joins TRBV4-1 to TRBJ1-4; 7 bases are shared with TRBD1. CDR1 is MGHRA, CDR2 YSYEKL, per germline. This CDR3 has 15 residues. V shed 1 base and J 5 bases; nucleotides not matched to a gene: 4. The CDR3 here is CASSQGQGYNEKLFF. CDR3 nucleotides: TGCGCCAGCAGCCAAGGACAGGGCTACAATGAAAAACTGTTTTTT.

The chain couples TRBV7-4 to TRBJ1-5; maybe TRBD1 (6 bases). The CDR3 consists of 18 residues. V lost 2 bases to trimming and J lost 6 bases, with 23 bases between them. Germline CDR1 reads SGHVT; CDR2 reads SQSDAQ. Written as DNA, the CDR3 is TGTGCCAGCAGCTTAAACCCCGACAGGACCGACGGAAGTCAGCCCCAGCATTTT. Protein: CASSLNPDRTDGSQPQHF.

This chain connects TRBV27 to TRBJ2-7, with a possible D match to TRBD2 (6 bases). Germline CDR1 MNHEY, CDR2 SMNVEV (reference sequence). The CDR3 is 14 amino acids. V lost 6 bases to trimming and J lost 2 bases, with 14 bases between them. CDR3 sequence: CASSTYAGTYEQYF. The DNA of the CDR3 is TGTGCCAGCAGCACTTATGCGGGGACCTACGAGCAGTACTTC.

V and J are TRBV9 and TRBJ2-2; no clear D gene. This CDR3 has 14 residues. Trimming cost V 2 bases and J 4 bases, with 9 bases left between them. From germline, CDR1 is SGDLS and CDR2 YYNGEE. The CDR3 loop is CASSVNSITGELFF. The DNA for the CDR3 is TGTGCCAGCAGCGTTAATAGCATCACCGGGGAGCTGTTTTTT.